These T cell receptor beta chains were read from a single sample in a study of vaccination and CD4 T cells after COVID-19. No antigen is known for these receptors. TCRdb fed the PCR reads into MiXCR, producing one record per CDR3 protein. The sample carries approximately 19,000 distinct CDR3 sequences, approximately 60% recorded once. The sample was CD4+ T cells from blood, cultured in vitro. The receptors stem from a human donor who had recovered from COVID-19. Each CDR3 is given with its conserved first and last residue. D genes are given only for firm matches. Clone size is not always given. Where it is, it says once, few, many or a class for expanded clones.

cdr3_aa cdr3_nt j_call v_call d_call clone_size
CAISELRARGEQYF TGTGCCATCAGTGAGTTACGGGCAAGGGGGGAGCAGTACTTC TRBJ2-7 TRBV10-3 NA NA
CATTGLLALENTEAFF TGTGCCACCACAGGGTTGTTGGCTTTGGAGAACACTGAAGCTTTCTTT TRBJ1-1 TRBV6-1 NA NA
CARVLTSGDSTDTQYF TGTGCCAGGGTCCTGACTAGCGGAGATAGCACAGATACGCAGTATTTT TRBJ2-3 TRBV6-1 TRBD2 NA
CSAIGTSGESSYEQYF TGCAGTGCAATCGGGACTAGCGGAGAGTCTTCCTACGAGCAGTACTTC TRBJ2-7 TRBV20-1 TRBD2 NA
CASTQVGGNTIYF TGTGCCAGCACCCAGGTTGGCGGAAACACCATATATTTT TRBJ1-3 TRBV6-2/TRBV6-3 NA NA
CASSTGVETQYF TGTGCCAGCAGCACAGGGGTGGAGACCCAGTACTTC TRBJ2-5 TRBV28 TRBD1 NA
CASSVPGGHTDTQYF TGTGCCAGCAGTGTCCCTGGGGGACACACAGATACGCAGTATTTT TRBJ2-3 TRBV28 NA few
CSDLSAVGGYTF TGCAGCGACCTATCCGCTGTGGGGGGCTACACCTTC TRBJ1-2 TRBV29-1 NA NA
CASSEERVSYNEQFF TGTGCCAGCAGTGAAGAGAGAGTTTCCTACAATGAGCAGTTCTTC TRBJ2-1 TRBV2 NA few
CASSKDTGFPNEKLFF TGTGCCAGCAGTAAAGACACAGGGTTCCCTAATGAAAAACTGTTTTTT TRBJ1-4 TRBV25-1 NA NA
CASSTGTVGYTF TGTGCCAGCAGTACCGGGACAGTTGGCTACACCTTC TRBJ1-2 TRBV28 TRBD1 NA
CASSLLRGNSPLHF TGTGCCAGCAGCTTACTCAGGGGGAATTCACCCCTCCACTTT TRBJ1-6 TRBV7-9 TRBD1 NA
CASAPGQLTDTQYF TGTGCCAGCGCTCCAGGGCAGCTCACAGATACGCAGTATTTT TRBJ2-3 TRBV11-3 NA NA
CSAFLAGGYNEQFF TGCAGTGCTTTTCTAGCGGGGGGCTACAATGAGCAGTTCTTC TRBJ2-1 TRBV20-1 TRBD2 NA
CSARTDRVSPLHF TGCAGTGCTAGGACGGACAGGGTATCACCCCTCCACTTT TRBJ1-6 TRBV20-1 TRBD1 NA
CASSLVLRGGVQPQHF TGTGCCAGCAGCTTAGTGCTGCGCGGGGGCGTTCAGCCCCAGCATTTT TRBJ1-5 TRBV7-2 NA few
CASSTGPGTEAFF TGTGCCAGCAGTACCGGGCCTGGCACTGAAGCTTTCTTT TRBJ1-1 TRBV28 NA NA